These 3 T cell receptor beta chains share one sample of origin, sequenced in a study of blood T cell repertoires in COVID-19. Clones were sequenced by immunoSEQ multiplex PCR, and TCRdb holds only the in-frame ones, with some missing. In the table there are approximately 250,000 clones, 88% of which are singletons. Sequencing used PBMCs or T cells enriched from blood (not recorded which). The receptors were gathered from a woman in her fifties or sixties in a cohort exposed to, infected with or recovered from COVID-19 (not recorded which).

V is TRBV7-9 and J is TRBJ1-3; D gene ambiguous. Germline V lookup: CDR1 SEHNR, CDR2 FQNEAQ (reference sequence). Trimming took 1 base from V and 0 from J, leaving 7 bases between them. This CDR3 region has 15 residues. This CDR3 is CASSLVSGSGNTIYF. The CDR3, as DNA: TGTGCCAGCAGCTTAGTATCCGGCTCTGGAAACACCATATATTTT.

To note about this clone: Other nucleotide sequences in the sample specify the same CDR3. The chain couples TRBV5-1 to TRBJ1-3; no definite D call. Germline CDR1 reads SGHRS; CDR2 reads YFSETQ. V was cut by 2 bases and J by 1 base, with 7 bases left in between. The CDR3 totals 14 residues. The CDR3 DNA reads as TGCGCCAGCAGCTTACAGAGTTCTGGAAACACCATATATTTT. It translates to CASSLQSSGNTIYF.

This clone is a singleton in its sample. The chain joins TRBV24-1 to TRBJ1-2, with a weak D call TRBD1 (6 bases). From germline, CDR1 is KGHDR and CDR2 SFDVKD. Trimming stripped 3 bases from V and 2 bases from J, with 24 bases between. CDR3 size: 19 residues. CDR3 in amino acids: CATSDNKGQTGHVNYGYTF. The CDR3, as DNA: TGTGCCACCAGTGATAATAAAGGACAGACAGGCCATGTAAACTATGGCTACACCTTC.